What follows are 6 T cell receptor beta chains derived from one specimen sequenced in a study of blood T cell repertoires in COVID-19. This table comes from immunoSEQ multiplex PCR, and its TCRdb copy is limited to in-frame clones, with some not included. Among under 200,000 clones listed, 70% to 90% were seen once. Sequencing was done on a sample of peripheral blood. These TCRs come from a man in his 60s with active or convalescent COVID-19.

This clone appeared once. The V gene is TRBV10-3, the J gene TRBJ2-5; D might be TRBD1 (6 bases). Germline loops: CDR1 ENHRY, CDR2 SYGVKD. The CDR3 consists of 14 residues. V lost 6 bases and J lost 2, with 13 bases in between. In nucleotides, the CDR3 is TGTGCCATCAGGAAAACCCAGGGGCAAGAGACCCAGTACTTC. Its protein product is CAIRKTQGQETQYF.

Points on this clone: This sample also contains other DNA sequences that code for the same CDR3. This chain joins TRBV5-1 and TRBJ1-1; the D gene is possibly TRBD1 (6 bases). The V end lost 2 bases, the J end lost 2 bases, and 7 bases lay between the germline ends. The V gene's germline CDR1 is SGHRS and CDR2 YFSETQ. The CDR3 spans 13 residues. DNA for the CDR3: TGCGCCAGCAGCTTACAGGGAAACACTGAAGCTTTCTTT. Translated: CASSLQGNTEAFF.

This rearrangement joins TRBV6-2 or TRBV6-3 to TRBJ2-7; D gene ambiguous. Per the germline V gene, CDR1 is MNHEY and CDR2 is SVGEGT. There are 15 residues in the CDR3. V was shortened by 2 bases and J by 2 bases, with 13 bases between the two germline ends. The CDR3 region is CASSYRPTQTYEQYF. CDR3 bases: TGTGCCAGCAGTTACCGACCGACACAGACCTACGAGCAGTACTTC.

The V and J genes are TRBV9 and TRBJ2-3, with D perhaps TRBD2 (6 bases). Germline lookup yields CDR1 SGDLS and CDR2 YYNGEE. Deletions cut 1 base from V and 2 bases from J, with 14 bases between. There are 16 residues in the CDR3. This chain's CDR3 is CASSVTGGAPTDTQYF. CDR3 coding DNA: TGTGCCAGCAGCGTAACAGGAGGGGCCCCCACAGATACGCAGTATTTT.

The chain carries TRBV2 and TRBJ1-5; unclear D gene. V was clipped by 0 bases and J by 2 bases, with 5 bases between them. The CDR3 length is 14 residues. Germline V CDR1 and CDR2: SNHLY, FYNNEI. For the CDR3, the DNA is TGTGCCAGCAGTGAAGCCTCCCGCAATCAGCCCCAGCATTTT. The encoded protein is CASSEASRNQPQHF.

The chain employs TRBV20-1 and TRBJ2-1; 13 bases are a match to TRBD2. Germline assignment: CDR1 DFQATT and CDR2 SNEGSKA (reference sequence). The CDR3 is 15 amino acids. V was pared by 3 bases and J by 8 bases, with 7 bases of the junction left unmatched. DNA of the CDR3: TGCAGTGCTAGTACACTAGCGGGGGGGAGTTATGAGCAGTTCTTC. It specifies CSASTLAGGSYEQFF.